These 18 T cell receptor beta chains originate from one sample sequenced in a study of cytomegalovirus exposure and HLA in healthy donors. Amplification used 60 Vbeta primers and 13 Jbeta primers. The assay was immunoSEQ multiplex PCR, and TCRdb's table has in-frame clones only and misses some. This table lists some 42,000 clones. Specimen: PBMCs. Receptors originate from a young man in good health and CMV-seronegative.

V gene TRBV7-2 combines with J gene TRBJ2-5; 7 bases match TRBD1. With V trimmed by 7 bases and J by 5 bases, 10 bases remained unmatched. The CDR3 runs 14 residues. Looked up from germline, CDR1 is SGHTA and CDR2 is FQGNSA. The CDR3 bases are TGTGCCAGCATCCCCAACAGGGGCGGGGAGACCCAGTACTTC. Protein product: CASIPNRGGETQYF.

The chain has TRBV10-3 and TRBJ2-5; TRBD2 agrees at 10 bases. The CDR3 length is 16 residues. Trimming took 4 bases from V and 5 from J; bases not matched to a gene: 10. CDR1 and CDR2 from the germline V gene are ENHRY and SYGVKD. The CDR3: CAISATSGNTGETQYF. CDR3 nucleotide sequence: TGTGCCATCAGTGCCACTAGCGGGAACACGGGGGAGACCCAGTACTTC.

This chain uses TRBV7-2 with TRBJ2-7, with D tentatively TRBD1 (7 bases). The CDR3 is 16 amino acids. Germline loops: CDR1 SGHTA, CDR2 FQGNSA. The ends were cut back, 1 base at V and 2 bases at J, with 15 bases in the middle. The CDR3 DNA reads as TGTGCCAGCAGCTTAGAGGAGGGGCAGGGGGCCTACGAGCAGTACTTC. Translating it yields CASSLEEGQGAYEQYF.

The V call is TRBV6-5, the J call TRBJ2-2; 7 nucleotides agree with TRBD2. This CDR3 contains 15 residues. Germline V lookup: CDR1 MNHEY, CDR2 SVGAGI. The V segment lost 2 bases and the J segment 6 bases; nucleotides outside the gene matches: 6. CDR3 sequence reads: CASSYGGSGAGELFF. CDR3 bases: TGTGCCAGCAGTTACGGCGGGAGCGGCGCCGGGGAGCTGTTTTTT.

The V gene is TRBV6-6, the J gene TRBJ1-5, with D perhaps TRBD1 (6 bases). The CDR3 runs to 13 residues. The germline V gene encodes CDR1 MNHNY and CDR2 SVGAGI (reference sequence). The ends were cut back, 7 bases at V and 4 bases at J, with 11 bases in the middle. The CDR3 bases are TGTGCCAGCACCGCCCAGGGGAATCAGCCCCAGCATTTT. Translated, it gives CASTAQGNQPQHF.

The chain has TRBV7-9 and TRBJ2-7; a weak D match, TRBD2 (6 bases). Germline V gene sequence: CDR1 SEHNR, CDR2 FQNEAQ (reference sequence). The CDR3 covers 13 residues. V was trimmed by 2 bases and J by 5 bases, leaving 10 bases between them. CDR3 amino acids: CASSLTSTDEQYF. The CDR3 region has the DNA TGTGCCAGCAGCTTAACTAGCACCGACGAGCAGTACTTC.

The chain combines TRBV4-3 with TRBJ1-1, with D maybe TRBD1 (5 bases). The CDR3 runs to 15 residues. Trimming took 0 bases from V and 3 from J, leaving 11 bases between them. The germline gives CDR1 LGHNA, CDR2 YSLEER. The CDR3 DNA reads TGCGCCAGCAGCCAAGAGCAGGGATTGGACACTGAAGCTTTCTTT. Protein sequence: CASSQEQGLDTEAFF.

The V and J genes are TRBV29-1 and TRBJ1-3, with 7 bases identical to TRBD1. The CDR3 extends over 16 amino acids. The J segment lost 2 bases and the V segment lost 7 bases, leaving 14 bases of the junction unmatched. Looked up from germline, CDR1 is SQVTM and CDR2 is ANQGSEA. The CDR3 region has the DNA TGCAGCGCGCGCGACTTCGACAGGGTAGCTGGAAACACCATATATTTT. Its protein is CSARDFDRVAGNTIYF.

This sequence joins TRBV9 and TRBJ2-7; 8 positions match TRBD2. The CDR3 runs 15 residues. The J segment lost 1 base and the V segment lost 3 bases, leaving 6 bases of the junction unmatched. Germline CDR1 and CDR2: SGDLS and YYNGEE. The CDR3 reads CASSETSGESYEQYF. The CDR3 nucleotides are TGTGCCAGCAGCGAAACTAGCGGCGAGTCCTACGAGCAGTACTTC.

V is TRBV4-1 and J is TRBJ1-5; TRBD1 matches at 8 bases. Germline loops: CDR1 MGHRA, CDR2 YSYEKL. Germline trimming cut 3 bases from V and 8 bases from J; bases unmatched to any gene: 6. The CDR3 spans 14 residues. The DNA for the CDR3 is TGCGCCAGCAGCCATATACAGGGGGTGAAGCCCCAGCATTTT. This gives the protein CASSHIQGVKPQHF.

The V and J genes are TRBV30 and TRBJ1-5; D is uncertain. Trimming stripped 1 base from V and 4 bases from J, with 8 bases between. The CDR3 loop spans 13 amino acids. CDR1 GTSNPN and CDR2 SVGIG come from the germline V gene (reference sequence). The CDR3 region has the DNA TGTGCCTGGAGTGGAGGTACGAATCAGCCCCAGCATTTT. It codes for CAWSGGTNQPQHF.

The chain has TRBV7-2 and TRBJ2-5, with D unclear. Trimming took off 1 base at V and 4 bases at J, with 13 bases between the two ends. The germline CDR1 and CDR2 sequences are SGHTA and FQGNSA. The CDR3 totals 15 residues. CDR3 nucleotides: TGTGCCAGCAGCTTAGGAGCAGCGACCGGAGAGACCCAGTACTTC. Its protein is CASSLGAATGETQYF. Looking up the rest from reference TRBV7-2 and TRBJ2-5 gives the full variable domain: GAGVSQSPSNKVTEKGKDVELRCDPISGHTALYWYRQSLGQGLEFLIYFQGNSAPDKSGLPSDRFSAERTGGSVSTLTIQRTQQEDSAVYLCASSLGAATGETQYFGPGTRLLVL.

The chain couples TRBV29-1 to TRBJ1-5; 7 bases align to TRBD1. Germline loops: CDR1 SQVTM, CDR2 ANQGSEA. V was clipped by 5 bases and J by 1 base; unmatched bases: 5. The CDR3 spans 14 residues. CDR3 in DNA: TGCAGCGTTACAGGGGTAGGGAGCAATCAGCCCCAGCATTTT. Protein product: CSVTGVGSNQPQHF. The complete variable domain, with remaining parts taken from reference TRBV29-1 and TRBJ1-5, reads SAVISQKPSRDICQRGTSLTIQCQVDSQVTMMFWYRQQPGQSLTLIATANQGSEATYESGFVIDKFPISRPNLTFSTLTVSNMSPEDSSIYLCSVTGVGSNQPQHFGDGTRLSIL.

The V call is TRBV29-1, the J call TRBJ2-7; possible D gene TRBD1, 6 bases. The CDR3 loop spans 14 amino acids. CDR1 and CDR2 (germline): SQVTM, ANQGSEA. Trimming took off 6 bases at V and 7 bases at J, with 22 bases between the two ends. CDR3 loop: CSVYAGTRLGEQYF. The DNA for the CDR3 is TGCAGCGTGTACGCCGGGACACGGCTAGGAGAGCAGTACTTC.

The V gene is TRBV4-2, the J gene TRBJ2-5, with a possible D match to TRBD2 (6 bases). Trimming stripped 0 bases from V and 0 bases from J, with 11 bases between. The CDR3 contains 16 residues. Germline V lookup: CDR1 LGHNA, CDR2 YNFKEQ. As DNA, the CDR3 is TGTGCCAGCAGCCAAGATGGAACTAGCCACCAAGAGACCCAGTACTTC. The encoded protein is CASSQDGTSHQETQYF.

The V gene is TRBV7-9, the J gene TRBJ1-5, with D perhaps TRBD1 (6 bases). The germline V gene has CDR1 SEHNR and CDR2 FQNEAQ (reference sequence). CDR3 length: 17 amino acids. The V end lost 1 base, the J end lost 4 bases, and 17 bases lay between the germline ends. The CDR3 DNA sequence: TGTGCCAGCAGCTTAGTCCCTTCCAGGGGAAGGAATCAGCCCCAGCATTTT. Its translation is CASSLVPSRGRNQPQHF.

DNA for the CDR3: TGCGCCAGCAGCTTGGAGAGGGGCACAGATACGCAGTATTTT. Translating it yields CASSLERGTDTQYF. This chain joins TRBV5-1 and TRBJ2-3, with D tentatively TRBD2 (5 bases). CDR3 length: 14 residues. V lost 0 bases and J lost 1, with 6 bases in between. Germline V gives CDR1 SGHRS, CDR2 YFSETQ.

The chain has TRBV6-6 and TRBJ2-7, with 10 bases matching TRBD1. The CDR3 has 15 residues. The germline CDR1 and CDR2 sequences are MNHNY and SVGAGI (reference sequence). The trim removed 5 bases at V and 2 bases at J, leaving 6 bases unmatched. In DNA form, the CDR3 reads TGTGCCAGCAGTCACCGGGACAGGGGTCCCTACGAGCAGTACTTC. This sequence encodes CASSHRDRGPYEQYF.